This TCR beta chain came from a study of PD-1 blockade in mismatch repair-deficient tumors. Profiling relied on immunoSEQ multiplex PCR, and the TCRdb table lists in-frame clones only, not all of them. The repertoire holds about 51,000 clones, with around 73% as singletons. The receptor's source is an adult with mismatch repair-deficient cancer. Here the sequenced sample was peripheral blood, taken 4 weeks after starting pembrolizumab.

CDR3 nucleotide sequence: TGTGCCAGCTCACCACTCTCAGCGGGAGTGCGGAATGAGCAGTTCTTC. As protein: CASSPLSAGVRNEQFF. The chain employs TRBV18 and TRBJ2-1, with 8 nucleotides matching TRBD2. The CDR3 loop spans 16 amino acids. Germline lookup yields CDR1 KGHSH and CDR2 LQKENI. Losses at the gene ends were 1 base for V and 7 bases for J; bases not matched to a gene: 9. The full variable domain, with the rest looked up from reference TRBV18 and TRBJ2-1, is NAGVMQNPRHLVRRRGQEARLRCSPMKGHSHVYWYRQLPEEGLKFMVYLQKENIIDESGMPKERFSAEFPKEGPSILRIQQVVRGDSAAYFCASSPLSAGVRNEQFFGPGTRLTVL.